These 12 T cell receptor beta chains share one sample of origin, sequenced in a study of neoadjuvant anti-PD-1 for oral cavity cancer. The time point was: after neoadjuvant nivolumab, at surgical resection. Sequenced by immunoSEQ multiplex PCR; TCRdb stores in-frame clones only, minus some. This table holds tens of thousands of clones, 70% to 90% found once. Material: PBMCs, obtained after nivolumab (anti-PD-1) treatment. These receptors came from a person aged 40-85 years with oral cavity squamous cell carcinoma.

Here the CDR3 DNA reads TGCAGTGCTAGAGAGGGGCACGAGCAGTACTTC. Protein product: CSAREGHEQYF. The gene calls are TRBV20-1 and TRBJ2-5, with D possibly being TRBD1 (5 bases). With the DNA end fitting TRBJ2-7 better, the J assignment may be wrong. The germline gives CDR1 DFQATT, CDR2 SNEGSKA (reference sequence). The CDR3 extends over 11 amino acids.

This clone was counted a few times. V and J are TRBV19 and TRBJ1-1; D remains unclear. The CDR3 is made up of 14 amino acids. The germline gives CDR1 LNHDA, CDR2 SQIVND (reference sequence). Deletions cut 7 bases from V and 0 bases from J, with 12 bases between. CDR3 sequence reads: CASIQSFMNTEAFF. The DNA of the CDR3 is TGTGCCAGTATCCAAAGTTTTATGAACACTGAAGCTTTCTTT. The whole variable domain, remainder taken from reference TRBV19 and TRBJ1-1, is DGGITQSPKYLFRKEGQNVTLSCEQNLNHDAMYWYRQDPGQGLRLIYYSQIVNDFQKGDIAEGYSVSREKKESFPLTVTSAQKNPTAFYLCASIQSFMNTEAFFGQGTRLTVV.

The V gene is TRBV28, the J gene TRBJ1-5, with TRBD1 identical over 10 bases. Germline CDR1 and CDR2: MDHEN and SYDVKM. This CDR3 region has 13 residues. Trimming cost V 7 bases and J 5 bases; bases outside gene matches: 2. The CDR3 is CASTGTGDQPQHF. The CDR3 DNA sequence: TGTGCCAGCACTGGGACAGGGGATCAGCCCCAGCATTTT.

The rearrangement joins TRBV29-1 to TRBJ2-5; TRBD2 aligns across 7 bases. This CDR3 is 12 amino acids long. With V trimmed by 7 bases and J by 5 bases, 7 bases remained unmatched. Per germline, CDR1 SQVTM and CDR2 ANQGSEA. CDR3 sequence: CSDLGGGETQYF. CDR3 nucleotides: TGCAGCGATTTGGGGGGAGGGGAGACCCAGTACTTC. The whole variable domain, remainder taken from reference TRBV29-1 and TRBJ2-5, is SAVISQKPSRDICQRGTSLTIQCQVDSQVTMMFWYRQQPGQSLTLIATANQGSEATYESGFVIDKFPISRPNLTFSTLTVSNMSPEDSSIYLCSDLGGGETQYFGPGTRLLVL.

The chain couples TRBV30 to TRBJ1-2, with D maybe TRBD1 (6 bases). This CDR3 region has 15 residues. Trimming took off 3 bases at V and 6 bases at J, with 20 bases between the two ends. The germline V gene encodes CDR1 GTSNPN and CDR2 SVGIG (reference sequence). The CDR3 protein is CAWSRFTPGHHGYTF. DNA for the CDR3: TGTGCCTGGAGCCGCTTCACTCCGGGACATCATGGCTACACCTTC. Based on the CDR3 plus reference TRBV30 and TRBJ1-2, the full variable domain is SQTIHQWPATLVQPVGSPLSLECTVEGTSNPNLYWYRQAAGRGLQLLFYSVGIGQISSEVPQNLSASRPQDRQFILSSKKLLLSDSGFYLCAWSRFTPGHHGYTFGSGTRLTVV.

The J gene is TRBJ2-1, the V gene TRBV19; TRBD2 agrees at 8 bases. CDR3 length: 14 amino acids. CDR1 LNHDA and CDR2 SQIVND come from the germline V gene (reference sequence). Trimming cost V 3 bases and J 8 bases; bases outside gene matches: 6. The CDR3, as DNA: TGTGCCAGTAGTATTGAGCGGGAGAGGTATGAGCAGTTCTTC. Translated: CASSIERERYEQFF.

The CDR3 DNA reads as TGTGCCAGCAGCGGCATTATTAGCACAGATACGCAGTATTTT. Translating it yields CASSGIISTDTQYF. V and J are TRBV2 and TRBJ2-3; the D is unclear. The CDR3 length is 14 residues. Deletions cut 6 bases from V and 0 bases from J, with 10 bases between. CDR1 is SNHLY and CDR2 is FYNNEI in the germline V gene.

The chain recombines TRBV28 with TRBJ2-3; 8 positions match TRBD2. The junction had 10 bases not matched to a gene; V was cut back by 6 bases and J by 2 bases. Germline assignment: CDR1 MDHEN and CDR2 SYDVKM. The CDR3 sequence is 16 residues long. The CDR3 DNA reads as TGTGCCAGCAGCCCCATTAGCGGGACGCTCACAGATACGCAGTATTTT. Translated, it gives CASSPISGTLTDTQYF.

J is TRBJ2-7 and V is TRBV4-1, with D hard to call. Germline lookup yields CDR1 MGHRA and CDR2 YSYEKL. The CDR3 sequence is 14 residues long. Trimming cost V 0 bases and J 0 bases, with 6 bases left between them. The CDR3 nucleotides read TGCGCCAGCAGCCAAGATTTGATCTCCTACGAGCAGTACTTC. The encoded protein is CASSQDLISYEQYF.

The count of this clone is one. The chain links TRBV5-1 to TRBJ1-1, with D possibly being TRBD1 (6 bases). CDR3 size: 15 residues. Looked up from germline, CDR1 is SGHRS and CDR2 is YFSETQ. The V and J ends lost 0 bases and 1 base respectively, with 10 bases between them. DNA for the CDR3: TGCGCCAGCAGCTTGGCCTCGACAGGGAACACTGAAGCTTTCTTT. Translating gives CASSLASTGNTEAFF.

This chain uses TRBV7-9 with TRBJ2-1; 13 bases fit TRBD2. The V segment lost 4 bases and the J segment 8 bases; nucleotides outside the gene matches: 8. The germline gives CDR1 SEHNR, CDR2 FQNEAQ (reference sequence). This CDR3 has 16 amino acids. CDR3 region: CASSYQTSGRTDEQFF. As DNA, the CDR3 is TGTGCCAGCAGCTATCAGACTAGCGGGAGGACCGATGAGCAGTTCTTC.

This chain joins TRBV7-2 and TRBJ2-5; D not resolved. From germline, CDR1 is SGHTA and CDR2 FQGNSA. The CDR3 runs to 13 residues. V lost 5 bases and J lost 7, with 14 bases in between. The CDR3, as DNA: TGTGCCAGCAGCCCCGGACCAACGGGGACCCAGTACTTC. Translated, it gives CASSPGPTGTQYF.